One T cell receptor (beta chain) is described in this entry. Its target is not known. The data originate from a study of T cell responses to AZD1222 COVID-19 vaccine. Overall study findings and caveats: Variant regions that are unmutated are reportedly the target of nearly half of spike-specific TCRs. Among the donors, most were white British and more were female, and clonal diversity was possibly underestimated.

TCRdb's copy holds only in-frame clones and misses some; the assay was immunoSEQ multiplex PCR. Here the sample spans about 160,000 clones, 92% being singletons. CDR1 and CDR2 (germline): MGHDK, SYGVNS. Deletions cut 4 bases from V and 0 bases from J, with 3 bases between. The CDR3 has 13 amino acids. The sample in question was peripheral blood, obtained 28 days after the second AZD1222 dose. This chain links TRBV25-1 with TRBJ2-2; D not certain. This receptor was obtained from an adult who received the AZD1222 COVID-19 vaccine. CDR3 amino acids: CASSAPNTGELFF. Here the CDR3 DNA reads TGTGCCAGCAGTGCCCCGAACACCGGGGAGCTGTTTTTT.